A selection of T cell receptor beta chains follows, all from one sample in a study of tumor and adjacent non-tumor tissue in lung cancer. TCRdb passed the multiplex PCR reads through MiXCR, listing each CDR3 protein once. The data hold approximately 120,000 distinct CDR3 sequences, with 75% observed a single time. Sequencing was performed on lung tumor tissue. Source of these receptors: a woman in her fifties or sixties with non-small cell lung cancer. The conserved cysteine and the conserved F or W are not part of the CDR3 here. The order of the fields is D gene, J gene, V gene, CDR3 protein. D genes are given only for firm matches.

.,TRBJ2-3,TRBV5-5,ASSPQRDTQY
.,TRBJ1-2,TRBV6-5,ASSYGGRNYGYS
TRBD1,TRBJ1-1,TRBV28,TNSLSGAGGSTEAF
TRBD2,TRBJ2-1,TRBV6-1,ASRSSGSLTYSELF
.,.,TRBV11-2,ASSLKRGGDQPQY
.,TRBJ2-5,TRBV12-3/TRBV12-4,ASSFNSLGAGETQY
TRBD2,TRBJ2-7,TRBV9,ASSPRDYYYEQY
.,TRBJ1-4,TRBV6-5,ASSSPAAGEKLF
TRBD1,TRBJ1-2,TRBV4-3,ASSGEQGSHNYGYT
.,TRBJ2-1,TRBV6-6,ASTDRGIPYNEQF
.,TRBJ2-5,TRBV20-1,SASGAVDIETRY